The source of this T cell receptor (beta chain) is a study of identical twins. Findings of the study overall: Analyses based on zero insertions could be partly confounded by invariant MAIT and iNKT cells. Within cord blood, abundant beta clonotypes carried fewer insertions, but memory repertoires showed no such trend. Out-of-frame alpha sequences shared by twins showed excess low generation probability.

cDNA carried unique molecular identifiers, and a universal primer site was added by template switching. Via MiXCR, TCRdb re-called the 5' RACE reads, giving one row per CDR3 protein. The repertoire holds 1,800,000 or so distinct CDR3 sequences, with roughly a third as singletons. This clonotype was counted many times. Its antigen is unidentified. The sequencing input was cord blood. This TCR came from a newborn girl in good health.

CDR3 loop: CASSYSPLAGYTDTQYF. In nucleotides, the CDR3 is TGTGCCAGCAGTTACTCCCCGCTAGCGGGATACACAGATACGCAGTATTTT. The gene calls are TRBV6-5 and TRBJ2-3; 9 nucleotides line up with TRBD2. This CDR3 comprises 17 residues. V dropped 0 bases and J dropped 2; count of bases not matched to a gene: 6. Germline V gives CDR1 MNHEY, CDR2 SVGAGI.